This is a list of T cell receptor beta chains from one sample in a study of blood T cells in healthy people across ages. In TCRdb, the 5' RACE reads were re-called with MiXCR into one record per CDR3 protein. The repertoire holds about 570,000 distinct CDR3 sequences, with about 27% as singletons. These sequences were also reported in another study, on T cells of mothers and their children.

Source material: blood. The source is a boy between 2 and 10 years old in good health. Both conserved end residues are part of each CDR3. A D gene is named only where the DNA matches it firmly. The size of a clone is reported for some rows only, either as once, few or many, or as a class for expanded clones.

v_gene: TRBV20-1
abundance: few
j_gene: TRBJ2-6
d_gene: TRBD2
CDR3aa: CSVASGSSGANVLTF
CDR3nt: TGCAGTGTGGCTAGCGGGAGCTCTGGGGCCAACGTCCTGACTTTC

v_gene: TRBV7-8
abundance: -
j_gene: TRBJ2-1
d_gene: -
CDR3aa: CASSPTTRILYNEQFF
CDR3nt: TGTGCCAGCAGCCCGACGACTCGAATCCTCTACAATGAGCAGTTCTTC

v_gene: TRBV20-1
abundance: few
j_gene: TRBJ2-5
d_gene: -
CDR3aa: CSASGGPLGTQYF
CDR3nt: TGCAGTGCTAGCGGGGGGCCCCTGGGGACCCAGTACTTC

v_gene: TRBV7-9
abundance: -
j_gene: TRBJ2-2
d_gene: TRBD2
CDR3aa: CASIGGSGDTGELFF
CDR3nt: TGTGCCAGCATCGGGGGGTCGGGCGACACCGGGGAGCTGTTTTTT

v_gene: TRBV11-2
abundance: -
j_gene: TRBJ2-5
d_gene: TRBD1
CDR3aa: CASSLAGTGREGFQETQYF
CDR3nt: TGTGCCAGCAGCTTAGCCGGGACAGGGAGGGAGGGATTCCAAGAGACCCAGTACTTC

v_gene: TRBV2
abundance: few
j_gene: TRBJ2-7
d_gene: TRBD1
CDR3aa: CASSEDRGLLYEQYF
CDR3nt: TGTGCCAGCAGCGAGGACAGGGGGCTTCTCTACGAGCAGTACTTC

v_gene: TRBV3-1
abundance: -
j_gene: TRBJ2-3
d_gene: -
CDR3aa: CASSQVMEGTDTQYF
CDR3nt: TGTGCCAGCAGCCAAGTCATGGAGGGCACAGATACGCAGTATTTT

v_gene: TRBV4-3
abundance: few
j_gene: TRBJ1-2
d_gene: -
CDR3aa: CASSQERRTYGYTF
CDR3nt: TGCGCCAGCAGCCAAGAGCGCCGGACCTATGGCTACACCTTC

v_gene: TRBV6-1
abundance: -
j_gene: TRBJ1-2
d_gene: -
CDR3aa: CASSESGGRSYGYTF
CDR3nt: TGTGCCAGCAGTGAATCCGGGGGGCGATCCTATGGCTACACCTTC

v_gene: TRBV20-1
abundance: few
j_gene: TRBJ1-1
d_gene: TRBD1
CDR3aa: CSARVGFWGTGGTEAFF
CDR3nt: TGCAGTGCTAGAGTGGGGTTTTGGGGGACAGGGGGTACTGAAGCTTTCTTT

v_gene: TRBV14
abundance: few
j_gene: TRBJ1-1
d_gene: -
CDR3aa: CASSPWDGLNTEAFF
CDR3nt: TGTGCCAGCAGCCCGTGGGACGGCTTGAACACTGAAGCTTTCTTT

v_gene: TRBV19
abundance: once
j_gene: TRBJ1-5
d_gene: -
CDR3aa: CASSIPPNQPQHF
CDR3nt: TGTGCCAGTAGTATCCCCCCTAATCAGCCCCAGCATTTT

v_gene: TRBV25-1
abundance: -
j_gene: TRBJ1-6
d_gene: TRBD1
CDR3aa: CASAFGQGAGSPLHF
CDR3nt: TGTGCCAGCGCCTTCGGGCAGGGGGCAGGGTCACCCCTCCACTTT

v_gene: TRBV6-2/TRBV6-3
abundance: few
j_gene: TRBJ2-1
d_gene: -
CDR3aa: CASTKGPGPRGDEQFF
CDR3nt: TGTGCCAGCACCAAAGGACCGGGACCTAGGGGAGATGAGCAGTTCTTC

v_gene: TRBV3-1
abundance: -
j_gene: TRBJ2-5
d_gene: -
CDR3aa: CASSQDPGTRFKGTQYF
CDR3nt: TGTGCCAGCAGCCAAGATCCCGGTACTAGATTTAAGGGGACCCAGTACTTC

v_gene: TRBV25-1
abundance: few
j_gene: TRBJ2-2
d_gene: TRBD2
CDR3aa: CASRGLAGGPNTGELFF
CDR3nt: TGTGCCAGCAGAGGACTAGCGGGGGGCCCGAACACCGGGGAGCTGTTTTTT

v_gene: TRBV10-3
abundance: -
j_gene: TRBJ2-5
d_gene: -
CDR3aa: CAINSGETQYF
CDR3nt: TGTGCCATCAATTCTGGAGAGACCCAGTACTTC

v_gene: TRBV12-5
abundance: -
j_gene: TRBJ2-6
d_gene: -
CDR3aa: CASGPPGSSGANVLTF
CDR3nt: TGTGCTAGTGGTCCACCCGGGAGCTCTGGGGCCAACGTCCTGACTTTC

v_gene: TRBV20-1
abundance: few
j_gene: TRBJ2-7
d_gene: -
CDR3aa: CSARGPETYEQYF
CDR3nt: TGCAGTGCTAGAGGTCCAGAGACCTACGAGCAGTACTTC

v_gene: TRBV18
abundance: -
j_gene: TRBJ2-1
d_gene: TRBD1
CDR3aa: CASSSGTGGLYEQFF
CDR3nt: TGTGCCAGCTCGTCCGGGACAGGGGGCCTGTATGAGCAGTTCTTC

v_gene: TRBV7-9
abundance: -
j_gene: TRBJ2-1
d_gene: -
CDR3aa: CASSLAVAPTILWGQFF
CDR3nt: TGTGCCAGCAGCTTAGCGGTAGCGCCGACTATTCTCTGGGGGCAGTTCTTC

v_gene: TRBV20-1
abundance: few
j_gene: TRBJ2-7
d_gene: -
CDR3aa: CSASFKAAGYEQYF
CDR3nt: TGCAGTGCTAGTTTCAAGGCCGCGGGCTACGAGCAGTACTTC

v_gene: TRBV2
abundance: -
j_gene: TRBJ2-6
d_gene: -
CDR3aa: CASRNSKYSGANVLTF
CDR3nt: TGTGCCAGCAGGAACAGTAAATACTCTGGGGCCAACGTCCTGACTTTC

v_gene: TRBV28
abundance: few
j_gene: TRBJ2-7
d_gene: TRBD1
CDR3aa: CASSEPGTGVLEQYF
CDR3nt: TGTGCCAGCAGTGAACCCGGGACAGGTGTCCTCGAGCAGTACTTC

v_gene: TRBV4-2
abundance: -
j_gene: TRBJ1-2
d_gene: TRBD1
CDR3aa: CASSQDWRGQRGYTF
CDR3nt: TGTGCCAGCAGCCAAGATTGGCGGGGACAGAGGGGCTACACCTTC

v_gene: TRBV29-1
abundance: few
j_gene: TRBJ1-4
d_gene: TRBD1
CDR3aa: CSVETGGEKLFF
CDR3nt: TGCAGCGTTGAGACAGGGGGGGAAAAACTGTTTTTT

v_gene: TRBV14
abundance: once
j_gene: TRBJ2-1
d_gene: -
CDR3aa: CASSQDPRGEQFF
CDR3nt: TGTGCCAGCAGCCAAGATCCCCGGGGAGAGCAGTTCTTC

v_gene: TRBV6-2/TRBV6-3
abundance: -
j_gene: TRBJ2-5
d_gene: -
CDR3aa: CASSYVGFEETQYF
CDR3nt: TGTGCCAGCAGTTACGTAGGCTTCGAGGAGACCCAGTACTTC

v_gene: TRBV19
abundance: -
j_gene: TRBJ1-2
d_gene: -
CDR3aa: CASMSPGQTYGYTF
CDR3nt: TGTGCCAGTATGAGCCCCGGACAAACCTATGGCTACACCTTC

v_gene: TRBV14
abundance: -
j_gene: TRBJ2-1
d_gene: -
CDR3aa: CASSLLGANLRNEQFF
CDR3nt: TGTGCCAGCAGCCTCCTGGGGGCCAATTTACGCAATGAGCAGTTCTTC

v_gene: TRBV7-3
abundance: few
j_gene: TRBJ2-5
d_gene: -
CDR3aa: CASSRTGAEETQYF
CDR3nt: TGTGCCAGCAGCCGAACCGGGGCGGAAGAGACCCAGTACTTC

v_gene: TRBV6-6
abundance: -
j_gene: TRBJ2-5
d_gene: -
CDR3aa: CASSYSGVQETQYF
CDR3nt: TGTGCCAGCAGTTACTCGGGCGTCCAAGAGACCCAGTACTTC

v_gene: TRBV7-8
abundance: -
j_gene: TRBJ2-1
d_gene: -
CDR3aa: CASSLESEQFF
CDR3nt: TGTGCCAGCAGCTTAGAGTCAGAGCAGTTCTTC

v_gene: TRBV5-1
abundance: -
j_gene: TRBJ2-7
d_gene: TRBD1
CDR3aa: CASSYGTGDYEQYF
CDR3nt: TGCGCCAGCAGCTACGGGACAGGTGATTACGAGCAGTACTTC

v_gene: TRBV10-3
abundance: -
j_gene: TRBJ2-2
d_gene: TRBD1
CDR3aa: CAIRATGGAAGELFF
CDR3nt: TGTGCCATCAGAGCGACAGGGGGCGCGGCCGGGGAGCTGTTTTTT

v_gene: TRBV6-5
abundance: few
j_gene: TRBJ2-5
d_gene: -
CDR3aa: CASSPRQEGAQYF
CDR3nt: TGTGCCAGCAGTCCCCGCCAGGAAGGGGCCCAGTACTTC

v_gene: TRBV7-3
abundance: few
j_gene: TRBJ1-2
d_gene: -
CDR3aa: CASSLTGTENSYGYTF
CDR3nt: TGTGCCAGCAGCTTAACCGGGACTGAGAATTCTTATGGCTACACCTTC

v_gene: TRBV20-1
abundance: -
j_gene: TRBJ2-5
d_gene: TRBD2
CDR3aa: CRGGTSGPETQYF
CDR3nt: TGCAGGGGGGGGACTAGCGGACCAGAGACCCAGTACTTC

v_gene: TRBV3-1
abundance: -
j_gene: TRBJ2-1
d_gene: TRBD2
CDR3aa: CASSLTLAGGKNEQFF
CDR3nt: TGTGCCAGCAGCCTTACTCTTGCGGGGGGGAAGAATGAGCAGTTCTTC

v_gene: TRBV3-1
abundance: -
j_gene: TRBJ2-2
d_gene: -
CDR3aa: CASSQIEGGELFF
CDR3nt: TGTGCCAGCAGCCAAATTGAGGGGGGGGAGCTGTTTTTT

v_gene: TRBV20-1
abundance: -
j_gene: TRBJ2-5
d_gene: -
CDR3aa: CSATNRGGETQYF
CDR3nt: TGCAGTGCTACAAACAGGGGGGGGGAGACCCAGTACTTC

v_gene: TRBV6-6
abundance: -
j_gene: TRBJ2-1
d_gene: TRBD2
CDR3aa: CASSYALAGSNEQFF
CDR3nt: TGTGCCAGCAGTTACGCCCTAGCGGGGTCCAATGAGCAGTTCTTC

v_gene: TRBV27
abundance: few
j_gene: TRBJ2-3
d_gene: TRBD1
CDR3aa: CASSPRTGGTDTQYF
CDR3nt: TGTGCCAGCAGTCCGCGGACAGGGGGCACAGATACGCAGTATTTT

v_gene: TRBV7-9
abundance: few
j_gene: TRBJ2-4
d_gene: TRBD2
CDR3aa: CASSPGGGESKNIQYF
CDR3nt: TGTGCCAGCAGCCCTGGGGGAGGGGAAAGCAAAAACATTCAGTACTTC

v_gene: TRBV5-1
abundance: once
j_gene: TRBJ2-7
d_gene: -
CDR3aa: CASSGFYGTATYEQYF
CDR3nt: TGCGCCAGCAGCGGTTTTTATGGGACGGCTACCTACGAGCAGTACTTC

v_gene: TRBV4-3
abundance: -
j_gene: TRBJ2-7
d_gene: -
CDR3aa: CASSQTLGSRSYEQYF
CDR3nt: TGCGCCAGCAGCCAAACGTTGGGCTCCCGGAGCTACGAGCAGTACTTC

v_gene: TRBV5-1
abundance: -
j_gene: TRBJ2-1
d_gene: -
CDR3aa: CASSLEVAAFNEQFF
CDR3nt: TGCGCCAGCAGCTTGGAAGTGGCTGCTTTCAATGAGCAGTTCTTC

v_gene: TRBV18
abundance: few
j_gene: TRBJ2-1
d_gene: -
CDR3aa: CASSQSGRDYNEQFF
CDR3nt: TGTGCCAGCTCACAGTCAGGAAGAGACTACAATGAGCAGTTCTTC